Below, 7 T cell receptor beta chains from the same sample are listed, as sequenced in a study of blood T cell repertoires in COVID-19. Sequenced by immunoSEQ multiplex PCR; TCRdb stores in-frame clones only, minus some. The sample includes over 200,000 clones, 80% to 90% of them seen just once. Sequenced: PBMCs or T cells enriched from blood (not recorded which). The receptors originated from a man aged 40-55 years who had recovered from COVID-19.

V and J are TRBV10-3 and TRBJ2-7, with 8 bases aligning to TRBD2. The CDR3 length is 15 residues. The ends lost 0 bases at V and 4 bases at J; junction bases unmatched: 5. CDR1 and CDR2 (germline): ENHRY, SYGVKD. Here the CDR3 DNA reads TGTGCCATCAGTGAGTCGGGCGGGGGGACTTACGAGCAGTACTTC. This codes for CAISESGGGTYEQYF.

This chain connects TRBV6-5 to TRBJ1-2, with TRBD1 matching 7 bases. This CDR3 contains 12 residues. Germline CDR1 reads MNHEY; CDR2 reads SVGAGI. V dropped 6 bases and J dropped 8; count of bases not matched to a gene: 6. The CDR3 DNA is TGTGCCAGCAGAGGACAGGAGCCGGGCTACACCTTC. It codes for CASRGQEPGYTF.

The chain links TRBV5-4 to TRBJ1-1, with 9 bases aligning to TRBD1. CDR3 size: 15 residues. CDR1 SGHNT and CDR2 YYREEE come from the germline V gene (reference sequence). The junction had 10 bases not matched to a gene; V was cut back by 7 bases and J by 3 bases. The CDR3 loop reads CASEDRGNWDTEAFF. The CDR3 DNA reads as TGTGCCAGCGAAGACAGGGGGAATTGGGACACTGAAGCTTTCTTT. Variable domain in full (rest from reference TRBV5-4 and TRBJ1-1): ETGVTQSPTHLIKTRGQQVTLRCSSQSGHNTVSWYQQALGQGPQFIFQYYREEENGRGNFPPRFSGLQFPNYSSELNVNALELDDSALYLCASEDRGNWDTEAFFGQGTRLTVV.

The genes are TRBV5-6 and TRBJ1-1; D ambiguous. Trimming stripped 6 bases from V and 1 base from J, with 25 bases between. CDR1 SGHDT and CDR2 YYEEEE come from the germline V gene. This CDR3 is built from 18 residues. For the CDR3, the DNA is TGTGCCAGCACCCTATCAAACGGGGTGGGCTCGGGGAACACTGAAGCTTTCTTT. Protein: CASTLSNGVGSGNTEAFF. Drawing the rest from reference TRBV5-6 and TRBJ1-1, the complete variable domain is DAGVTQSPTHLIKTRGQQVTLRCSPKSGHDTVSWYQQALGQGPQFIFQYYEEEERQRGNFPDRFSGHQFPNYSSELNVNALLLGDSALYLCASTLSNGVGSGNTEAFFGQGTRLTVV.

This sequence joins TRBV7-9 and TRBJ2-1; TRBD2 agrees at 12 bases. This CDR3 region has 17 residues. Germline CDR1 and CDR2: SEHNR and FQNEAQ (reference sequence). J gave up 7 bases and V 0 bases, and 7 bases lay outside the gene matches. CDR3 region: CASSLAGLAGTGNEQFF. The CDR3 DNA reads TGTGCCAGCAGCTTAGCCGGACTAGCGGGGACAGGTAATGAGCAGTTCTTC.

DNA of the CDR3: TGTGCCAGCAGCTCCCTCGGTGGTAGCGCCTACGAGCAGTACTTC. Its translation: CASSSLGGSAYEQYF. The genes are TRBV7-3 and TRBJ2-7; perhaps TRBD2 as D (5 bases). The V end lost 4 bases, the J end lost 2 bases, and 15 bases lay between the germline ends. Germline-derived CDR1 and CDR2 are SGHTA and FQGTGA. CDR3 size: 15 residues.

The rearrangement links TRBV11-2 to TRBJ2-7, with D possibly matching TRBD1 (6 bases). The CDR3 has 15 residues. Per the germline V gene, CDR1 is SGHAT and CDR2 is FQNNGV. Trimming took off 4 bases at V and 0 bases at J, with 13 bases between the two ends. The CDR3: CASSSSWTVSYEQYF. The CDR3 DNA sequence: TGTGCCAGCAGCTCGTCCTGGACAGTCTCCTACGAGCAGTACTTC.